A single sample is the source of the 30 T cell receptor beta chains below, sequenced in a study of regulatory T cells in long-lasting Graves disease. Indicated time point: newly diagnosed GD, antithyroid drugs for less than 3 months. From PBMCs, RNA was extracted and then used to make the TCR library. Building of the TCR beta libraries involved iRepertoire HTBI primers and Arm-PCR of CDR3 regions. TCRdb processed the multiplex PCR reads anew with MiXCR; each CDR3 protein has one entry. The sample contains fewer than 350,000 distinct CDR3 sequences, 18% of which appear only once. Sequenced here: peripheral blood mononuclear cells (PBMCs), sampled at new diagnosis, from a patient treated with antithyroid drugs. These receptors all stem from a female donor with Graves disease.

This clonotype was observed many times. V gene TRBV30 combines with J gene TRBJ1-3; 7 bases align to TRBD1. J was trimmed by 7 bases and V by 4 bases; bases with no gene match: 13. Germline CDR1 is GTSNPN and CDR2 is SVGIG (reference sequence). The CDR3 is 15 amino acids. In DNA form, the CDR3 reads TGTGCCTGGATGCCGGCGTTGACAGGGAGGAACACCATATATTTT. It specifies CAWMPALTGRNTIYF.

This clonotype was seen repeatedly, ten times or more. The chain recombines TRBV12-3 or TRBV12-4 with TRBJ2-1; 16 bases align to TRBD2. The junction had 10 bases not matched to a gene; V was cut back by 5 bases and J by 15 bases. CDR3 length: 15 amino acids. The DNA of the CDR3 is TGTGCCAGCAGTGGGACTAGCGGGAGGGCGAGTATCCGGTTCTTC. Translated, it gives CASSGTSGRASIRFF.

This clonotype was counted ten times or more. The chain employs TRBV20-1 and TRBJ2-2, with 15 bases that match TRBD2. The germline V gene encodes CDR1 DFQATT and CDR2 SNEGSKA (reference sequence). J was trimmed by 8 bases and V by 4 bases; bases with no gene match: 11. The length of the CDR3 is 17 residues. The CDR3 region has the DNA TGCAGTGCTAAGGGGACTAGCGGGAGGAAGTTCACTGGGGAGCTGTTTTTT. This translates into CSAKGTSGRKFTGELFF.

This clonotype was observed at least ten times. The chain couples TRBV20-1 to TRBJ2-3; 9 bases fit TRBD1. Trimming took 5 bases from V and 5 from J; bases not matched to a gene: 11. This CDR3 is 15 amino acids long. The germline gives CDR1 DFQATT, CDR2 SNEGSKA (reference sequence). For the CDR3, the DNA is TGCAGTGCTGATACAGGGGGCGCCGATGGAGATACGCAGTATTTT. Protein sequence: CSADTGGADGDTQYF.

This clonotype turned up a few times. The chain is built from TRBV6-1 and TRBJ1-6, with D unresolved. Germline-derived CDR1 and CDR2 are MNHNS and SASEGT. The ends were cut back, 8 bases at V and 2 bases at J, with 10 bases in the middle. The CDR3 loop spans 14 amino acids. CDR3 DNA: TGTGCCAGCGGGTTCAAACCCTATAATTCACCCCTCCACTTT. This encodes CASGFKPYNSPLHF.

This clonotype was counted at least ten times. The chain carries TRBV11-2 and TRBJ2-7; 8 bases align to TRBD2. CDR1 and CDR2 (germline): SGHAT, FQNNGV. This CDR3 is built from 15 residues. The J segment lost 0 bases and the V segment lost 5 bases, leaving 6 bases of the junction unmatched. The CDR3 loop reads CASSILAGSSYEQYF. DNA of the CDR3: TGTGCCAGCAGCATTTTAGCGGGAAGCTCCTACGAGCAGTACTTC.

In this sample, this clonotype turned up many times. The CDR3 coding sequence is TGTGCCAGCAGCGTAGCGGGGCTAGCGGGAGACGATGAGCAGTTCTTC. As protein: CASSVAGLAGDDEQFF. The rearrangement joins TRBV9 to TRBJ2-1, with 10 bases matching TRBD2. Germline V gene data show CDR1 as SGDLS and CDR2 as YYNGEE. The CDR3 has 16 amino acids. V lost 0 bases and J lost 8; bases outside the gene matches: 8.

This clonotype was counted many times. This chain links TRBV20-1 with TRBJ1-6; weak D call: TRBD1 (5 bases). Germline CDR1 is DFQATT and CDR2 is SNEGSKA (reference sequence). The length of the CDR3 is 13 residues. V was trimmed by 4 bases and J by 7 bases, leaving 11 bases between them. The CDR3 DNA reads TGCAGTGCTACCGGGGGTTGGAATTCACCCCTCCACTTT. The encoded protein is CSATGGWNSPLHF.

In its sample, this clonotype was seen many times. V is TRBV11-2 and J is TRBJ1-1, with D unclear. V lost 0 bases, J lost 7 bases, and 9 bases lay in between. There are 13 residues in the CDR3. CDR1 and CDR2 from the germline V gene are SGHAT and FQNNGV. The CDR3 region is CASSLDQIIEAFF. DNA for the CDR3: TGTGCCAGCAGCTTAGACCAAATCATTGAAGCTTTCTTT.

V and J are TRBV6-9 and TRBJ1-4; 7 bases align to TRBD1. J gave up 5 bases and V 3 bases, and 12 bases lay outside the gene matches. From germline, CDR1 is MNHGY and CDR2 SVAAGI. The CDR3 contains 17 residues. For the CDR3, the DNA is TGTGCCAGCAGTTACATCCACACCGGGACAGAAAATGAAAAACTGTTTTTT. Translated, it gives CASSYIHTGTENEKLFF.

A few counts support this clonotype. The chain recombines TRBV20-1 with TRBJ2-2; perhaps TRBD2 as D (5 bases). The V gene's germline CDR1 is DFQATT and CDR2 SNEGSKA (reference sequence). V was cut by 7 bases and J by 3 bases, with 12 bases left in between. The CDR3 sequence is 13 residues long. CDR3 DNA sequence: TGCAGTGGCCACGGGCGGGACACCGGGGAGCTGTTTTTT. Translating gives CSGHGRDTGELFF.

This clonotype was observed at least ten times. This chain connects TRBV12-3 or TRBV12-4 to TRBJ2-4; 7 nucleotides line up with TRBD2. The CDR3 runs 13 residues. Losses at the gene ends were 6 bases for V and 15 bases for J; bases not matched to a gene: 14. The CDR3 sequence: CASSLLRAAGRYF. For the CDR3, the DNA is TGTGCCAGCAGCCTGCTCCGCGCAGCGGGGAGGTACTTC.

This clonotype was seen ten or more times. This sequence joins TRBV7-3 and TRBJ2-5; D is uncertain. This CDR3 has 14 amino acids. V dropped 1 base and J dropped 5 bases, with 11 bases sitting between them. In germline, CDR1 is SGHTA, CDR2 FQGTGA. The CDR3 sequence: CASSLNRVGETQYF. In nucleotides, the CDR3 is TGTGCCAGCAGCTTAAATAGGGTTGGGGAGACCCAGTACTTC.

There are many counts of this clonotype. The chain joins TRBV20-1 to TRBJ2-1; D is undetermined. The germline gives CDR1 DFQATT, CDR2 SNEGSKA (reference sequence). V shed 6 bases and J shed 4 bases, with 7 bases lying between them. The CDR3 length is 11 residues. The CDR3 region is CSANRYNEQFF. The CDR3 DNA reads TGCAGTGCAAACCGTTACAATGAGCAGTTCTTC.

There are a few counts of this clonotype. This may be a read error, as it is one base from a much larger clone. V and J are TRBV12-3 or TRBV12-4 and TRBJ1-5; D gene uncertain. Trimming shortened V by 5 bases and J by 5 bases, and 4 bases separated the two germline ends. The CDR3 sequence is 11 residues long. The DNA of the CDR3 is TGTGCCAGCAGTAACGATCAGCCCCAGCATTTT. Amino acid sequence: CASSNDQPQHF.

A few counts support this clonotype. This rearrangement joins TRBV5-1 to TRBJ2-6, with TRBD1 matching 7 bases. Germline V gene lookup returns CDR1 SGHRS and CDR2 YFSETQ. The ends lost 3 bases at V and 2 bases at J; junction bases unmatched: 5. CDR3 length: 16 residues. The CDR3 DNA reads TGCGCCAGCAGCTCCCAGCAGGGGGCTGGGGCCAACGTCCTGACTTTC. Amino acids: CASSSQQGAGANVLTF.

This clonotype was detected only a few times. The V and J genes are TRBV27 and TRBJ2-7; the match to TRBD2 covers 8 bases. The CDR3 totals 13 residues. Trimming at V came to 5 bases and at J to 6 bases, leaving 6 bases not matched to a gene. Germline assignment: CDR1 MNHEY and CDR2 SMNVEV (reference sequence). The DNA for the CDR3 is TGTGCCAGCAGTCCCGGACTAGCAGGCGAGCAGTACTTC. This gives the protein CASSPGLAGEQYF.

This clonotype was recorded many times. CDR3 protein: CASSQIAGPEDYTF. The CDR3 DNA follows: TGTGCCAGCAGCCAAATTGCGGGCCCCGAAGACTACACCTTC. V usage is TRBV7-3 and J usage is TRBJ1-2; D gene unclear. The V gene lost 5 bases and the J gene lost 10 bases, with 20 bases spanning the gap. CDR1 SGHTA and CDR2 FQGTGA come from the germline V gene. The CDR3 is made up of 14 amino acids.

V is TRBV20-1 and J is TRBJ2-3, with 11 nucleotides matching TRBD2. CDR1 is DFQATT, CDR2 SNEGSKA, per germline (reference sequence). J gave up 8 bases and V 1 base, and 11 bases lay outside the gene matches. This CDR3 has 16 residues. The CDR3: CSARVPTSGSAVTQYF. In nucleotides, the CDR3 is TGCAGTGCTAGAGTTCCCACTAGCGGGAGCGCCGTTACGCAGTATTTT.

The table lists this clonotype with many counts. The rearrangement uses TRBV5-6 and TRBJ2-1; TRBD1 aligns across 8 bases. Germline V gene sequence: CDR1 SGHDT, CDR2 YYEEEE. J gave up 1 base and V 4 bases, and 4 bases lay outside the gene matches. The CDR3 is 15 residues long. CDR3 nucleotide sequence: TGTGCCAGCAGCATGAGACAGGGGTCCTACAATGAGCAGTTCTTC. Translated, it gives CASSMRQGSYNEQFF.

This clonotype was counted ten times or more. The gene calls are TRBV11-2 and TRBJ2-3; D gene unclear. The germline V gene has CDR1 SGHAT and CDR2 FQNNGV. The CDR3 totals 16 residues. The V and J ends lost 0 bases and 2 bases respectively, with 12 bases between them. CDR3 residues: CASSLDRTLPTDTQYF. In nucleotides, the CDR3 is TGTGCCAGCAGCTTAGATAGGACCCTTCCCACAGATACGCAGTATTTT. Based on the CDR3 plus reference TRBV11-2 and TRBJ2-3, the full variable domain is EAGVAQSPRYKIIEKRQSVAFWCNPISGHATLYWYQQILGQGPKLLIQFQNNGVVDDSQLPKDRFSAERLKGVDSTLKIQPAKLEDSAVYLCASSLDRTLPTDTQYFGPGTRLTVL.

Note on this clonotype: One base separates it from a far larger clone, so it is likely a read error. This chain uses TRBV27 with TRBJ1-1; 7 bases match TRBD1. The CDR3 is made up of 16 amino acids. Germline V gene data show CDR1 as MNHEY and CDR2 as SMNVEV (reference sequence). As DNA, the CDR3 is TGTGACAGCAGTCCCAGGGGGGCAGCAATTAGAACTGAAGCTTTCTTT. Translation: CDSSPRGAAIRTEAFF.

The sample holds many counts of this clonotype. V gene TRBV20-1 combines with J gene TRBJ1-1, with 7 bases aligning to TRBD1. V lost 2 bases and J lost 2; bases outside the gene matches: 8. The germline V gene encodes CDR1 DFQATT and CDR2 SNEGSKA (reference sequence). The CDR3 contains 15 residues. CDR3 protein: CSARPTGPLNTEAFF. The CDR3 DNA follows: TGCAGTGCTAGACCGACAGGGCCCCTCAACACTGAAGCTTTCTTT.

This clonotype occurred many times. The chain couples TRBV2 to TRBJ2-3; 9 bases match TRBD1. The germline V gene has CDR1 SNHLY and CDR2 FYNNEI. The CDR3 consists of 15 residues. Trimming removed 7 bases from V and 2 bases from J; junction bases left unmatched: 7. This CDR3 reads CASIRQGGSTDTQYF. The CDR3 DNA is TGTGCCAGCATCCGACAGGGGGGATCCACAGATACGCAGTATTTT.

This clonotype was counted at least ten times. The chain is built from TRBV27 and TRBJ2-3; no definite D call. The J call may be wrong; the DNA end is better matched by TRBJ2-7. Germline CDR1 and CDR2: MNHEY and SMNVEV (reference sequence). The CDR3 extends over 14 amino acids. CDR3 in amino acids: CASSSWGSVYEQYF. The DNA for the CDR3 is TGTGCCAGCAGTTCCTGGGGTTCGGTTTACGAGCAGTACTTC.

The V and J genes are TRBV7-2 and TRBJ2-1; 7 bases are a match to TRBD2. The germline V gene encodes CDR1 SGHTA and CDR2 FQGNSA. V lost 3 bases to trimming and J lost 5 bases; unmatched junction nucleotides: 4. The CDR3 spans 14 residues. The CDR3: CASSLALANNEQFF. The CDR3 nucleotides read TGTGCCAGCAGCTTGGCACTAGCGAACAATGAGCAGTTCTTC.

This clonotype was seen only a few times. The V gene is TRBV6-2 or TRBV6-3, the J gene TRBJ2-5; D not certain. With 6 bases removed from V and 7 bases from J, the gap between germline ends came to 18 bases. The CDR3 is 14 amino acids. Germline V lookup: CDR1 MNHEY, CDR2 SVGEGT. CDR3 coding DNA: TGTGCCAGCAGCCTCCCGACTGCGAAGGCGACCCAGTACTTC. It is translated as CASSLPTAKATQYF.

The chain employs TRBV20-1 and TRBJ2-3; D possibly uses TRBD1 or TRBD2 (5 bases each). There are 14 residues in the CDR3. Trimming removed 0 bases from V and 4 bases from J, with 11 bases in between. The V gene's germline CDR1 is DFQATT and CDR2 SNEGSKA (reference sequence). The CDR3 DNA follows: TGCAGTGCTAGAGATATCCGGGACCCAGATACGCAGTATTTT. Translating it yields CSARDIRDPDTQYF.

At least ten counts were recorded for this clonotype. The genes are TRBV5-1 and TRBJ2-5; possible D gene TRBD1, 6 bases. Trimming took 4 bases from V and 3 from J, leaving 10 bases between them. The V gene's germline CDR1 is SGHRS and CDR2 YFSETQ. The CDR3 has 13 residues. The CDR3 DNA is TGCGCCAGCAGCCCGGGACAAGAAGAGACCCAGTACTTC. This encodes CASSPGQEETQYF. Complete variable domain (other parts from reference TRBV5-1 and TRBJ2-5): KAGVTQTPRYLIKTRGQQVTLSCSPISGHRSVSWYQQTPGQGLQFLFEYFSETQRNKGNFPGRFSGRQFSNSRSEMNVSTLELGDSALYLCASSPGQEETQYFGPGTRLLVL.

This clonotype occurred many times. The CDR3 DNA follows: TGTGCCAGCAGCTTAGAGACTAGCGGGATATGGGCAGATACGCAGTATTTT. It codes for CASSLETSGIWADTQYF. The V and J genes are TRBV11-2 and TRBJ2-3; 11 bases are shared with TRBD2. This CDR3 has 17 residues. The germline CDR1 and CDR2 sequences are SGHAT and FQNNGV. Unmatched junction bases numbered 6, after V lost 0 bases and J lost 4 bases.